Here is one TCR beta chain with its context. Germline values: CDR1 SGHAT, CDR2 FQNNGV. The CDR3 runs to 16 residues. Unmatched junction bases numbered 10, after V lost 3 bases and J lost 7 bases. Survey-level immunoSEQ sequencing profiled the TCR beta repertoire. This table comes from immunoSEQ multiplex PCR, and its TCRdb copy is limited to in-frame clones, with some not included. The sample includes about 68,000 clones, roughly 93% of them seen just once. The rearrangement joins TRBV11-2 to TRBJ2-1; 9 nucleotides line up with TRBD2. Specimen: PBMCs. This clonotype was obtained from a man aged 40-55 years with rheumatoid arthritis. CDR3 coding DNA: TGTGCCAGCAGCTTCACGGTAGCGGGAGTATTGAATGAGCAGTTCTTC. It specifies CASSFTVAGVLNEQFF.